A selection of T cell receptor beta chains follows, all from one sample in a study of T cells in Graves' hyperthyroidism and ophthalmopathy. TCRdb reprocessed the multiplex PCR reads with MiXCR, giving one entry per CDR3 protein. The table lists roughly 700,000 distinct CDR3 sequences, around a third of them singletons. The sequenced sample consisted of blood. These receptors all come from a woman in her 40s with Graves' hyperthyroidism. Each CDR3 is given with its conserved first and last residue. A D gene is named only where the DNA matches it firmly. Part of the rows lack a size; the others show once, few, many or a class for expanded clones.

CDR3aa | CDR3nt | abundance | j_gene | d_gene | v_gene
CSARDVQGGGNSPLHF | TGCAGTGCTAGAGATGTCCAGGGAGGCGGAAATTCACCCCTCCACTTT | many | TRBJ1-6 | NA | TRBV20-1
CASSLATGRGETQYF | TGTGCCAGCAGCTTAGCTACAGGGAGGGGAGAGACCCAGTACTTC | NA | TRBJ2-5 | NA | TRBV7-9
CSAYPGLAIETQYF | TGCAGTGCCTATCCGGGACTAGCGATTGAGACCCAGTACTTC | NA | TRBJ2-5 | TRBD2 | TRBV20-1
CAISESNRGANQPQHF | TGTGCCATCAGTGAGTCGAACAGGGGGGCGAATCAGCCCCAGCATTTT | many | TRBJ1-5 | TRBD1 | TRBV10-3
CASSSSTEYTEAFF | TGTGCCAGCAGTTCCTCGACAGAGTACACTGAAGCTTTCTTT | NA | TRBJ1-1 | NA | TRBV6-6
CASSVAFSGVGYTF | TGTGCCAGCAGCGTAGCCTTCTCGGGGGTTGGCTACACCTTC | many | TRBJ1-2 | NA | TRBV9
CASSPRGLAAQETQYF | TGTGCCAGCAGCCCCCGAGGACTAGCGGCCCAAGAGACCCAGTACTTC | few | TRBJ2-5 | TRBD2 | TRBV11-2
CAIKDGGLYEQYF | TGTGCCATCAAGGACGGGGGCCTCTACGAGCAGTACTTC | NA | TRBJ2-7 | NA | TRBV10-3
CASSSTSGNEQFF | TGTGCCAGCAGCTCGACTAGCGGAAATGAGCAGTTCTTC | NA | TRBJ2-1 | TRBD2 | TRBV7-6
CAISGTGALREKLFF | TGTGCCATCAGTGGAACAGGGGCCCTGCGGGAAAAACTGTTTTTT | few | TRBJ1-4 | TRBD1 | TRBV10-3
CASRDTRFHEQYF | TGTGCCAGCAGAGATACTAGGTTCCACGAGCAGTACTTC | many | TRBJ2-7 | NA | TRBV7-2
CASSLQGEGTQYF | TGTGCCAGCAGCTTACAGGGGGAAGGGACCCAGTACTTC | many | TRBJ2-5 | TRBD1 | TRBV7-3
CASSEWGTSSYEQYF | TGTGCCAGCAGTGAATGGGGCACTAGCTCCTACGAGCAGTACTTC | many | TRBJ2-7 | NA | TRBV2
CASSYYLQPQHF | TGTGCCAGCAGTTACTATCTTCAGCCCCAGCATTTT | many | TRBJ1-5 | NA | TRBV6-2/TRBV6-3
CASTLAGGRGETQYF | TGTGCCAGCACCCTCGCGGGGGGTCGGGGAGAGACCCAGTACTTC | many | TRBJ2-5 | TRBD2 | TRBV12-3/TRBV12-4
CSVEAGRTETQYF | TGCAGCGTTGAAGCCGGACGGACGGAGACCCAGTACTTC | many | TRBJ2-5 | NA | TRBV29-1
CASSLVGTRNTEAFF | TGTGCCAGCAGTTTAGTCGGGACCAGGAACACTGAAGCTTTCTTT | few | TRBJ1-1 | NA | TRBV12-3/TRBV12-4
CASSPSGQGRRQPQHF | TGTGCCAGCAGCCCCTCGGGACAGGGGCGAAGGCAGCCCCAGCATTTT | few | TRBJ1-5 | TRBD1 | TRBV6-1
CASSYSLGTGGLGAFF | TGTGCCAGCAGTTACTCCTTAGGGACAGGGGGCCTGGGGGCTTTCTTT | NA | TRBJ1-1 | TRBD1 | TRBV6-5
CASSFRGAQHF | TGTGCCAGCAGTTTTAGAGGGGCCCAGCATTTT | many | TRBJ1-5 | NA | TRBV12-3/TRBV12-4
CASSLGAVGSPQHF | TGTGCCAGCAGTTTGGGAGCGGTAGGCTCGCCCCAGCATTTT | many | TRBJ1-5 | NA | TRBV12-3/TRBV12-4
CASAIRKNQPQHF | TGTGCCAGTGCCATCAGGAAGAATCAGCCCCAGCATTTT | NA | TRBJ1-5 | NA | TRBV19
CASSLSLGAEQYF | TGTGCCAGCAGTTTATCTCTCGGTGCCGAGCAGTACTTC | NA | TRBJ2-7 | NA | TRBV28
CASAGPGSYEQYF | TGCGCCAGCGCGGGCCCTGGGTCCTACGAGCAGTACTTC | NA | TRBJ2-7 | NA | TRBV10-1
CASSSGTGAEISGANVLTF | TGTGCCAGCAGCTCCGGGACAGGGGCCGAAATCTCTGGGGCCAACGTCCTGACTTTC | NA | TRBJ2-6 | TRBD1 | TRBV7-2
CASSQEVGQQETQYF | TGTGCCAGCAGCCAAGAAGTGGGACAGCAAGAGACCCAGTACTTC | NA | TRBJ2-5 | TRBD1 | TRBV7-2
CANHLGDRVTEAFF | TGCGCCAACCATCTGGGCGACAGGGTCACTGAAGCTTTCTTT | NA | TRBJ1-1 | TRBD1 | TRBV5-1
CSAVTGTGNTIYF | TGCAGCGCTGTGACAGGGACAGGAAACACCATATATTTT | NA | TRBJ1-3 | TRBD1 | TRBV29-1
CASNTGVTGELFF | TGTGCCAGCAATACAGGGGTTACCGGGGAGCTGTTTTTT | NA | TRBJ2-2 | TRBD1 | TRBV10-3
CASSVSGGRSNQPQHF | TGTGCCAGCAGCGTCTCAGGGGGCAGGAGCAATCAGCCCCAGCATTTT | NA | TRBJ1-5 | TRBD1 | TRBV7-3
CASSESLGTSEQYF | TGCGCCAGCAGTGAGTCCCTAGGGACTAGCGAGCAGTACTTC | many | TRBJ2-7 | TRBD2 | TRBV10-1
CASSPWTGSNEKLFF | TGCGCCAGCAGCCCATGGACGGGATCTAATGAAAAACTGTTTTTT | NA | TRBJ1-4 | NA | TRBV5-1
CASSWDRGVSYEQYF | TGTGCCAGCAGCTGGGACAGGGGAGTCTCCTACGAGCAGTACTTC | many | TRBJ2-7 | TRBD1 | TRBV2
CASHGRSGELFF | TGTGCCAGCCATGGGCGGAGCGGGGAGCTGTTTTTT | many | TRBJ2-2 | NA | TRBV10-3
CASSQDLMPGNHYGYTF | TGTGCCAGCAGCCAAGATCTGATGCCAGGGAATCACTATGGCTACACCTTC | NA | TRBJ1-2 | NA | TRBV4-2
CASSVGATLTGANVLTF | TGTGCCAGCAGCGTAGGAGCGACTCTGACTGGGGCCAACGTCCTGACTTTC | many | TRBJ2-6 | NA | TRBV13
CSVADRGSDSPLHF | TGCAGCGTTGCCGACAGGGGTAGTGATTCACCCCTCCACTTT | many | TRBJ1-6 | TRBD1 | TRBV29-1
CASSPGVGHYGYTF | TGTGCCAGCTCACCAGGGGTCGGGCACTATGGCTACACCTTC | NA | TRBJ1-2 | NA | TRBV25-1
CSVDLEEETQYF | TGCAGCGTTGACCTGGAGGAAGAGACCCAGTACTTC | NA | TRBJ2-5 | NA | TRBV29-1
CASSGDRGLITGELFF | TGTGCCAGCAGCGGGGACAGGGGGCTGATCACCGGGGAGCTGTTTTTT | NA | TRBJ2-2 | TRBD1 | TRBV9
CASSSDRVPTNEKLFF | TGTGCCAGCAGCTCCGACAGGGTCCCAACTAATGAAAAACTGTTTTTT | many | TRBJ1-4 | TRBD1 | TRBV7-8
CASSPLGSGRAFAQETQYF | TGCGCCAGCAGCCCCCTCGGGAGCGGGAGGGCGTTCGCACAAGAGACCCAGTACTTC | NA | TRBJ2-5 | TRBD2 | TRBV7-3
CSVVGDRGGLYEQYF | TGCAGCGTTGTCGGAGACAGGGGCGGTCTCTACGAGCAGTACTTC | once | TRBJ2-7 | TRBD1 | TRBV29-1
CASSMGGTGVQPQHF | TGTGCCAGTAGTATGGGCGGGACAGGGGTCCAGCCCCAGCATTTT | NA | TRBJ1-5 | TRBD1 | TRBV19
CSARAQGGSGANVLTF | TGCAGTGCTAGAGCTCAGGGGGGCTCTGGGGCCAACGTCCTGACTTTC | NA | TRBJ2-6 | NA | TRBV20-1
CASSYNYGQYF | TGTGCCAGCAGCTACAACTACGGGCAGTACTTC | NA | TRBJ2-7 | NA | TRBV5-4
CASSLKERHTQYF | TGTGCCAGCAGTTTAAAGGAAAGACATACCCAGTACTTC | NA | TRBJ2-5 | NA | TRBV27
CASGFRDRDNEKLFF | TGTGCTAGTGGTTTCCGGGACAGGGACAATGAAAAACTGTTTTTT | NA | TRBJ1-4 | TRBD1 | TRBV12-5
CASSRTLGTEAFF | TGTGCCAGCAGCCGGACCCTCGGCACTGAAGCTTTCTTT | many | TRBJ1-1 | NA | TRBV7-2
CASSLSGGRLNTEAFF | TGTGCCAGCAGTTTATCTGGGGGCCGTTTGAACACTGAAGCTTTCTTT | NA | TRBJ1-1 | NA | TRBV27
CASSLGTGYNSPLHF | TGTGCCAGCAGCCTAGGGACAGGGTATAATTCACCCCTCCACTTT | NA | TRBJ1-6 | TRBD1 | TRBV3-1
CASSYSMAGGYHEQYF | TGTGCCAGCAGTTACTCGATGGCGGGAGGTTACCACGAGCAGTACTTC | few | TRBJ2-7 | TRBD2 | TRBV6-5
CASSTNTVYEQYF | TGTGCCAGTAGTACCAACACGGTCTACGAGCAGTACTTC | NA | TRBJ2-7 | NA | TRBV19
CASRAQEYSSYEQYF | TGTGCCAGCAGAGCTCAGGAATACAGCTCCTACGAGCAGTACTTC | NA | TRBJ2-7 | NA | TRBV12-3/TRBV12-4
CSAMGLAGASYEQYF | TGCAGTGCTATGGGGCTAGCGGGGGCCTCCTACGAGCAGTACTTC | few | TRBJ2-7 | TRBD2 | TRBV20-1